The 15 T cell receptor beta chains below all came from one sample that was sequenced in a study of blood T cell repertoires in COVID-19. Generated by immunoSEQ multiplex PCR, the TCRdb table keeps only in-frame clones and is missing some. The sample includes 100,000 or so clones, 82% of them seen just once. Sequencing input: peripheral blood. These receptors all stem from a man between 65 and 85 years old with active or convalescent COVID-19.

This clone was observed a handful of times. This chain links TRBV6-4 with TRBJ1-6, with D perhaps matching TRBD1 (5 bases). Trimming took 0 bases from V and 9 from J, leaving 12 bases between them. The germline gives CDR1 MRHNA, CDR2 SNTAGT. The CDR3 spans 15 residues. CDR3 nucleotides: TGTGCCAGCAGTGACTCCGGGGGTTTGGGTTCACCCCTCCACTTT. Translating gives CASSDSGGLGSPLHF.

This sequence joins TRBV6-2 or TRBV6-3 and TRBJ1-5; the match to TRBD1 covers 12 bases. The CDR3 sequence is 14 residues long. The V and J ends lost 4 bases and 9 bases, in that order; junction bases with no gene match: 4. The germline CDR1 and CDR2 sequences are MNHEY and SVGEGT. The CDR3 sequence: CASSLGQGATPQHF. The CDR3 DNA is TGTGCCAGCAGTTTGGGACAGGGGGCGACGCCCCAGCATTTT.

The chain links TRBV10-3 to TRBJ1-1; D not resolved. CDR1 is ENHRY and CDR2 is SYGVKD in the germline V gene. The CDR3 spans 12 residues. Trimming removed 7 bases from V and 4 bases from J, with 10 bases in between. CDR3 coding DNA: TGTGCCATCAAAGAGGCGGCCACTGAAGCTTTCTTT. This encodes CAIKEAATEAFF.

This chain connects TRBV9 to TRBJ2-2; weak D call: TRBD2 (5 bases). The CDR3 extends over 17 amino acids. The germline CDR1 and CDR2 sequences are SGDLS and YYNGEE. Trimming cost V 0 bases and J 5 bases, with 17 bases left between them. The CDR3 sequence is CASSVGPFGPGTGELFF. As DNA, the CDR3 is TGTGCCAGCAGCGTAGGCCCCTTTGGGCCGGGGACCGGGGAGCTGTTTTTT.

The chain has TRBV11-2 and TRBJ2-1; TRBD2 matches at 8 bases. V lost 8 bases and J lost 15; bases outside the gene matches: 12. This CDR3 comprises 12 residues. Germline values: CDR1 SGHAT, CDR2 FQNNGV. The CDR3 region is CASGRGGLGRFF. The CDR3 nucleotides read TGTGCCAGCGGACGGGGGGGGTTAGGGCGGTTCTTC.

In this sample, this clone is medium-sized (0.01 to 0.1%). V usage is TRBV2 and J usage is TRBJ2-7, with TRBD2 matching 7 bases. The CDR3 length is 14 residues. Unmatched junction bases numbered 9, after V lost 7 bases and J lost 3 bases. In germline, CDR1 is SNHLY, CDR2 FYNNEI. The CDR3 is CASKSSGPSYEQYF. In DNA form, the CDR3 reads TGTGCCAGCAAGAGTAGCGGGCCGAGCTACGAGCAGTACTTC.

The chain uses TRBV6-5 and TRBJ2-2; D unresolved. Deletions cut 7 bases from V and 7 bases from J, with 13 bases between. Germline V lookup: CDR1 MNHEY, CDR2 SVGAGI. The CDR3 loop spans 13 amino acids. CDR3 coding DNA: TGTGCCAGCACCCTAGACGGAATCGGGGAGCTGTTTTTT. Protein: CASTLDGIGELFF.

The genes are TRBV5-1 and TRBJ1-2; TRBD1 might be the D (6 bases). Germline V gene lookup returns CDR1 SGHRS and CDR2 YFSETQ. The CDR3 has 15 residues. Trimming cost V 4 bases and J 0 bases, with 13 bases left between them. The CDR3 reads CASSPGHRTNYGYTF. The DNA for the CDR3 is TGCGCCAGCAGCCCGGGACATAGGACTAACTATGGCTACACCTTC.

CDR3 sequence reads: CASKLRGNEKLFF. In nucleotides, the CDR3 is TGTGCCAGCAAACTCCGGGGGAATGAAAAACTGTTTTTT. This rearrangement joins TRBV27 to TRBJ1-4, with a weak D call TRBD1 (5 bases). Germline V gene data show CDR1 as MNHEY and CDR2 as SMNVEV (reference sequence). Trimming shortened V by 7 bases and J by 5 bases, and 11 bases separated the two germline ends. This CDR3 is 13 amino acids long.

V gene TRBV5-4 combines with J gene TRBJ2-1; 7 bases agree with TRBD2. The CDR3 runs to 15 residues. The ends lost 2 bases at V and 4 bases at J; junction bases unmatched: 6. CDR1 and CDR2 from the germline V gene are SGHNT and YYREEE (reference sequence). The CDR3 loop is CASSFPGTTYNEQFF. In DNA, the CDR3 is TGTGCCAGCAGCTTCCCAGGGACTACATACAATGAGCAGTTCTTC.

The J gene is TRBJ2-1, the V gene TRBV3-1 (or the pseudogene TRBV3-2); 8 bases map to TRBD1. Germline-derived CDR1 and CDR2 are LGHDT and YNNKEL (reference sequence). The CDR3 spans 16 residues. Germline trimming cut 0 bases from V and 9 bases from J; bases unmatched to any gene: 10. The CDR3 DNA reads TGTGCCAGCAGCCAAGAAGGGCAGGGGGCGCATGGTGAGCAGTTCTTC. It specifies CASSQEGQGAHGEQFF.

The chain links TRBV4-2 to TRBJ2-3; 9 bases fit TRBD2. The CDR3 totals 18 residues. Germline values: CDR1 LGHNA, CDR2 YNFKEQ. Trimming at V came to 1 base and at J to 2 bases, leaving 10 bases not matched to a gene. This CDR3 reads CASSQAGSAGGATDTQYF. The CDR3 nucleotides read TGTGCCAGCAGCCAAGCGGGGTCAGCGGGGGGTGCCACAGATACGCAGTATTTT.

This sequence joins TRBV5-4 and TRBJ2-5; TRBD2 might be the D (6 bases). The CDR3 loop spans 15 amino acids. V lost 3 bases and J lost 2, with 14 bases in between. Germline assignment: CDR1 SGHNT and CDR2 YYREEE (reference sequence). The CDR3 sequence is CASSWFGGGQETQYF. The CDR3 DNA reads TGTGCCAGCAGCTGGTTTGGGGGAGGACAAGAGACCCAGTACTTC.

This chain joins TRBV18 and TRBJ1-6, with D possibly matching TRBD1 (5 bases). The V end lost 3 bases, the J end lost 8 bases, and 14 bases lay between the germline ends. Germline V gene lookup returns CDR1 KGHSH and CDR2 LQKENI. The CDR3 extends over 15 amino acids. For the CDR3, the DNA is TGTGCCAGCTCACCCAGGTCAGGGAGGGATTCACCCCTCCACTTT. It translates to CASSPRSGRDSPLHF.

This rearrangement joins TRBV12-5 to TRBJ2-1; D unclear. The CDR3 spans 12 residues. CDR1 is LGHNT and CDR2 is FRNRAP in the germline V gene. V lost 5 bases, J lost 7 bases, and 9 bases lay in between. CDR3 bases: TGTGCTAGTGGTCTCGGTGCGAATGAGCAGTTCTTC. Protein sequence: CASGLGANEQFF.